What follows is one T cell receptor (beta chain) and its context. Known numbers of the T cell clone KT2 were added to PBMC. The data belong to a study of quantifying T cell responses using KT2 cells. Study overall: Reverse transcription used primers in the TCR alpha and beta constant regions.

An oligo carrying a UMI was ligated to the cDNA 3' end. The first PCR ran 4 to 5 cycles with an equimolar RC1.1 and RC1.2 beta primer mix. MiXCR, applied by TCRdb to the UMI-ligation and nested PCR reads, yields one record per CDR3 protein. This repertoire shows 25,000 to 35,000 distinct CDR3 sequences, 7.3% found once; its top ten account for approximately 14%. Specimen: PBMCs spiked with cells of the T cell clone KT2. The source of this sequence is a human donor.

The CDR3 nucleotides are TGTGCCAGCAGTGGACAGGGGTACAACACTGAAGCTTTCTTT. This codes for CASSGQGYNTEAFF. The chain has TRBV2 and TRBJ1-1, with TRBD1 matching over 8 bases. The germline CDR1 and CDR2 sequences are SNHLY and FYNNEI. Germline trimming cut 4 bases from V and 2 bases from J; bases unmatched to any gene: 3. This CDR3 spans 14 amino acids.